The 17 T cell receptor beta chains below were found in one sample sequenced in a study of T cell responses to AZD1222 COVID-19 vaccine. Libraries were prepared by immunoSEQ multiplex PCR; TCRdb keeps only in-frame clonotypes and omits some of them. In the table there are about 120,000 clones, roughly 87% of which are singletons. Sequenced material: peripheral blood, taken on day 0 of AZD1222 vaccination. Receptors originate from an adult in good health.

V gene TRBV5-6 combines with J gene TRBJ1-2; no definite D call. The CDR3 is made up of 11 amino acids. Trimming shortened V by 4 bases and J by 4 bases, and 5 bases separated the two germline ends. Germline V lookup: CDR1 SGHDT, CDR2 YYEEEE. In DNA form, the CDR3 reads TGTGCCAGCAGCACGCGCTATGGCTACACCTTC. The encoded protein is CASSTRYGYTF.

This sequence joins TRBV6-5 and TRBJ1-2; 7 nucleotides align to TRBD1. With V trimmed by 6 bases and J by 4 bases, 5 bases remained unmatched. Germline-derived CDR1 and CDR2 are MNHEY and SVGAGI. The CDR3 spans 13 residues. CDR3 in amino acids: CASRKQGTYGYTF. CDR3 nucleotides: TGTGCCAGCAGGAAACAGGGGACCTATGGCTACACCTTC.

This clone was detected only a few times. This CDR3 reads CASRIRQGGYEQYF. CDR3 bases: TGTGCCAGCAGGATCAGACAGGGGGGCTACGAGCAGTACTTC. The chain has TRBV27 and TRBJ2-7, with 9 bases matching TRBD1. The J segment lost 3 bases and the V segment lost 6 bases, leaving 6 bases of the junction unmatched. The CDR3 sequence is 14 residues long. Germline CDR1 is MNHEY and CDR2 is SMNVEV (reference sequence).

V is TRBV6-4 and J is TRBJ2-2, with TRBD2 matching over 9 bases. Trimming at V came to 7 bases and at J to 6 bases, leaving 6 bases not matched to a gene. The germline V gene encodes CDR1 MRHNA and CDR2 SNTAGT. CDR3 length: 14 residues. Written as DNA, the CDR3 is TGTGCCAGCAAGGCTAGCGGGAATCCCGGGGAGCTGTTTTTT. This translates into CASKASGNPGELFF.

This sequence joins TRBV5-5 and TRBJ2-5, with D uncertain. Germline assignment: CDR1 SGHKS and CDR2 YYEKEE (reference sequence). The V end was cut by 6 bases, the J end by 0 bases, with 12 bases between. The CDR3 covers 14 residues. The CDR3 DNA reads TGTGCCAGCACCCTTGAGTGGCACCAAGAGACCCAGTACTTC. The encoded protein is CASTLEWHQETQYF.

This clone came up once. V gene TRBV5-1 combines with J gene TRBJ2-5; 9 bases map to TRBD2. V lost 0 bases and J lost 4; bases outside the gene matches: 7. Germline V gene sequence: CDR1 SGHRS, CDR2 YFSETQ. The CDR3 is 16 amino acids. The CDR3 spells CASSLVVSGSGETQYF. Here the CDR3 DNA reads TGCGCCAGCAGCTTGGTGGTTAGCGGGAGCGGAGAGACCCAGTACTTC.

The rearrangement links TRBV10-3 to TRBJ2-7; D not certain. Trimming pared 10 bases from V and 3 bases from J, leaving 13 bases between. The germline CDR1 and CDR2 sequences are ENHRY and SYGVKD. The CDR3 runs 12 residues. The CDR3 nucleotides read TGTGCCACTAGTTCTGGGGTCTACGAGCAGTACTTC. It codes for CATSSGVYEQYF.

About this clone itself: Other DNA sequences of this sample code for an identical CDR3. This chain uses TRBV5-1 with TRBJ2-7, with 7 bases that match TRBD1. Germline CDR1 is SGHRS and CDR2 is YFSETQ. The CDR3 is 15 amino acids. Trimming cost V 1 base and J 2 bases; bases outside gene matches: 6. CDR3 sequence (DNA): TGCGCCAGCAGCTTGAGACAGGGCCCTACCTACGAGCAGTACTTC. As protein: CASSLRQGPTYEQYF.

This rearrangement joins TRBV30 to TRBJ1-1; D remains ambiguous. V lost 7 bases and J 4 bases, leaving 19 bases between the germline ends. The CDR3 contains 14 residues. Germline V CDR1 and CDR2: GTSNPN, SVGIG (reference sequence). CDR3 sequence: CASRHVSGATEAFF. The CDR3 DNA reads TGTGCCTCGCGGCATGTGAGTGGTGCCACTGAAGCTTTCTTT. Full variable domain (outside the CDR3, taken from reference TRBV30 and TRBJ1-1): SQTIHQWPATLVQPVGSPLSLECTVEGTSNPNLYWYRQAAGRGLQLLFYSVGIGQISSEVPQNLSASRPQDRQFILSSKKLLLSDSGFYLCASRHVSGATEAFFGQGTRLTVV.

The chain is built from TRBV10-1 and TRBJ1-5; D ambiguous. This CDR3 spans 12 amino acids. Germline CDR1 WNHNN, CDR2 SYGVQD (reference sequence). V gave up 3 bases and J gave up 1 base, with 1 base separating them. CDR3 sequence: CASSESNQPQHF. The CDR3 DNA reads as TGCGCCAGCAGTGAAAGCAATCAGCCCCAGCATTTT.

This clone has just one count. The J gene is TRBJ2-7, the V gene TRBV4-3, with 7 positions matching TRBD1. J gave up 3 bases and V 1 base, and 6 bases lay outside the gene matches. The germline V gene has CDR1 LGHNA and CDR2 YSLEER. The CDR3 spans 15 residues. CDR3 protein: CASSQATAGGYEQYF. The CDR3 region has the DNA TGCGCCAGCAGCCAAGCCACGGCAGGGGGCTACGAGCAGTACTTC.

This chain connects TRBV7-9 to TRBJ1-1; D is ambiguous. In germline, CDR1 is SEHNR, CDR2 FQNEAQ (reference sequence). Trimming took off 1 base at V and 8 bases at J, with 8 bases between the two ends. This CDR3 is 12 amino acids long. The DNA of the CDR3 is TGTGCCAGCAGCTTAGTTTGGCCCGAAGCTTTCTTT. Amino acids: CASSLVWPEAFF.

This chain joins TRBV6-2 or TRBV6-3 and TRBJ2-5; 13 positions agree with TRBD2. The CDR3 is 14 amino acids. V shed 7 bases, J shed 14 bases, and the junction held 13 bases outside the gene matches. Looked up from germline, CDR1 is MNHEY and CDR2 is SVGEGT. Written as DNA, the CDR3 is TGTGCCAGCAACCCGGGACTAGCGGGACTCACGGTATACTTC. Translated, it gives CASNPGLAGLTVYF.

The chain carries TRBV4-1 and TRBJ1-5; no clear D gene. Trimming shortened V by 1 base and J by 8 bases, and 9 bases separated the two germline ends. This CDR3 has 13 residues. Germline lookup yields CDR1 MGHRA and CDR2 YSYEKL. In nucleotides, the CDR3 is TGCGCCAGCAGCCAAGGAACAAGGGAGCCCCAGCATTTT. Translation: CASSQGTREPQHF.

The table lists this clone with a few counts. The sample has other DNA sequences that encode this CDR3 too. The chain has TRBV24-1 and TRBJ2-5, with D unresolved. The CDR3 runs 14 residues. With 2 bases removed from V and 5 bases from J, the gap between germline ends came to 11 bases. Germline values: CDR1 KGHDR, CDR2 SFDVKD. The CDR3 DNA reads as TGTGCCACCAGTGATTCCCGGGTTGGCGAGACCCAGTACTTC. Translation: CATSDSRVGETQYF.

J is TRBJ1-2 and V is TRBV5-4, with 12 nucleotides matching TRBD1. The CDR3 loop spans 18 amino acids. Germline lookup yields CDR1 SGHNT and CDR2 YYREEE (reference sequence). V was clipped by 2 bases and J by 4 bases; unmatched bases: 12. Here the CDR3 reads CASSFGSGTGGRVYGYTF. The CDR3 coding sequence is TGTGCCAGCAGCTTTGGGTCCGGGACAGGGGGCAGAGTCTATGGCTACACCTTC.

V usage is TRBV30 and J usage is TRBJ2-7, with D tentatively TRBD1 (5 bases). The ends were cut back, 0 bases at V and 5 bases at J, with 14 bases in the middle. The CDR3 loop spans 14 amino acids. Per the germline V gene, CDR1 is GTSNPN and CDR2 is SVGIG (reference sequence). CDR3: CAWSVGQGLHEQYF. In DNA form, the CDR3 reads TGTGCCTGGAGTGTGGGGCAGGGTCTACACGAGCAGTACTTC.